This TCR beta chain appears in the sequencing data of a study of cytomegalovirus exposure and HLA in healthy donors. Assay: immunoSEQ multiplex PCR; the TCRdb copy retains only in-frame clones and omits some. Here the sample spans more than 70,000 clones, about 95% being singletons. CDR1 is SGHDT and CDR2 is YYEEEE in the germline V gene. V shed 3 bases and J shed 4 bases, with 17 bases lying between them. CDR3 length: 15 residues. Sequencing input: PBMCs. This chain links TRBV5-6 with TRBJ2-7, with D possibly TRBD1 on 6 matching bases. The receptor was derived from a woman aged 18 to 35 in good health and CMV-seronegative. The CDR3 is CASSSYRDKGYEQYF. The CDR3 nucleotides are TGTGCCAGCAGCTCCTACCGGGACAAGGGGTACGAGCAGTACTTC.